A single TCR beta chain is shown here with its context. The sample is drawn from a study of blood T cell repertoires in COVID-19. Data came from immunoSEQ multiplex PCR; TCRdb stores just in-frame clones and leaves some out. This sample has over 250,000 clones, with 75% to 95% found just once. This CDR3 is built from 15 residues. J was trimmed by 4 bases and V by 2 bases; bases with no gene match: 7. Germline V gene sequence: CDR1 MNHEY, CDR2 SVGAGI. The material sequenced was PBMCs or T cells enriched from blood (not recorded which). This TCR was recovered from a woman aged 30 to 39 who had recovered from COVID-19. V and J are TRBV6-5 and TRBJ1-2; the match to TRBD1 covers 7 bases. DNA of the CDR3: TGTGCCAGCAGTTACGTAGGGGGCGACGGCTATGGCTACACCTTC. Amino acids: CASSYVGGDGYGYTF.